Listed here are 19 T cell receptor beta chains from one sample, sequenced in a study of lymphopenia after photon versus proton radiotherapy. Clones were read by immunoSEQ multiplex PCR, and TCRdb kept only the in-frame ones, dropping some. The sample gives more than 80,000 clones, around 83% of which show up once; around 1.4% is in the top ten. Here the sequenced sample was peripheral blood, taken from a patient treated with proton-based radiotherapy. These receptors were collected from a man in his sixties with pancreatic cancer.

The CDR3 here is CASSLGRSTDTQYF. The DNA of the CDR3 is TGTGCCAGCAGCTTAGGTCGCAGCACAGATACGCAGTATTTT. The genes are TRBV7-3 and TRBJ2-3; unclear D gene. The CDR3 extends over 14 amino acids. V lost 2 bases and J lost 0, with 6 bases in between. Germline-derived CDR1 and CDR2 are SGHTA and FQGTGA.

Only a few counts were recorded for this clone. The chain links TRBV10-3 to TRBJ2-7, with TRBD2 matching 9 bases. The trim removed 4 bases at V and 7 bases at J, leaving 8 bases unmatched. Germline CDR1 and CDR2: ENHRY and SYGVKD. The CDR3 is made up of 14 amino acids. The CDR3 here is CAISAFSGSGEQYF. The CDR3 bases are TGTGCCATCAGTGCTTTTAGCGGGAGCGGGGAGCAGTACTTC.

This clone occurred a few times. The chain couples TRBV30 to TRBJ1-3; D remains ambiguous. This CDR3 spans 13 amino acids. CDR1 and CDR2 from the germline V gene are GTSNPN and SVGIG (reference sequence). Written as DNA, the CDR3 is TGTGCAGTAGACCGAGCCTCTGGAAACACCATATATTTT. Its translation is CAVDRASGNTIYF.

This chain connects TRBV7-3 to TRBJ1-2; D call uncertain. The V end was cut by 0 bases, the J end by 8 bases, with 10 bases between. This CDR3 is built from 13 residues. Germline V gene data show CDR1 as SGHTA and CDR2 as FQGTGA. The CDR3 nucleotides are TGTGCCAGCAGCTTAACAGGGATGATAGGCTACACCTTC. This sequence encodes CASSLTGMIGYTF.

In its sample, this clone was seen a few times. The CDR3 nucleotides are TGCGCCAGCAGCCAGGGGCGGGAGTTAACCTACGAGCAGTACTTC. Its translation is CASSQGRELTYEQYF. V is TRBV4-3 and J is TRBJ2-7, with 7 bases aligning to TRBD2. Germline CDR1 and CDR2: LGHNA and YSLEER. The junction had 7 bases not matched to a gene; V was cut back by 3 bases and J by 2 bases. The CDR3 contains 15 residues.

J is TRBJ1-2 and V is TRBV23-1; 7 bases line up with TRBD1. TRBV23-1 is marked as an open reading frame, function uncertain. V gave up 8 bases and J gave up 0 bases; unmatched junction bases: 9. CDR3 size: 15 residues. The CDR3 DNA is TGCGCCAGCGGTTCAGGGGGACCAACTAACTATGGCTACACCTTC. Residues: CASGSGGPTNYGYTF.

This chain joins TRBV30 and TRBJ2-3; TRBD2 aligns across 13 bases. The CDR3 covers 16 residues. V lost 2 bases and J lost 1; bases outside the gene matches: 3. Germline lookup yields CDR1 GTSNPN and CDR2 SVGIG (reference sequence). The CDR3 spells CAWSFGLAGGTDTQYF. Here the CDR3 DNA reads TGTGCCTGGAGTTTCGGACTAGCGGGAGGCACAGATACGCAGTATTTT.

In the case of this clone: This sample also contains other DNA sequences that code for the same CDR3. The gene calls are TRBV9 and TRBJ2-2; a weak D match, TRBD1 (6 bases). V lost 3 bases to trimming and J lost 4 bases, with 7 bases between them. Germline CDR1 SGDLS, CDR2 YYNGEE. The CDR3 runs 13 residues. The CDR3 nucleotides are TGTGCCAGCAGCGCGACAGGCACCGGGGAGCTGTTTTTT. Residues: CASSATGTGELFF.

The chain links TRBV28 to TRBJ1-1; weak D call: TRBD1 (6 bases). The length of the CDR3 is 15 residues. From germline, CDR1 is MDHEN and CDR2 SYDVKM. The V end was cut by 6 bases, the J end by 1 base, with 15 bases between. For the CDR3, the DNA is TGTGCCAGCAGCCTAGTGGCGACAGGGAACACTGAAGCTTTCTTT. Translating gives CASSLVATGNTEAFF.

V and J are TRBV5-5 and TRBJ2-5, with 9 bases identical to TRBD1. This CDR3 has 16 residues. Germline CDR1 is SGHKS and CDR2 is YYEKEE (reference sequence). Trimming took 0 bases from V and 2 from J; bases not matched to a gene: 5. CDR3 protein: CASSLAGTGWQETQYF. CDR3 DNA sequence: TGTGCCAGCAGCTTGGCCGGGACAGGGTGGCAAGAGACCCAGTACTTC. Variable domain in full (rest from reference TRBV5-5 and TRBJ2-5): DAGVTQSPTHLIKTRGQQVTLRCSPISGHKSVSWYQQVLGQGPQFIFQYYEKEERGRGNFPDRFSARQFPNYSSELNVNALLLGDSALYLCASSLAGTGWQETQYFGPGTRLLVL.

This clone was counted once. The chain uses TRBV5-1 and TRBJ2-1, with D perhaps matching TRBD1 (6 bases). CDR1 is SGHRS, CDR2 YFSETQ, per germline. The CDR3 is made up of 14 amino acids. V lost 2 bases and J 6 bases, leaving 12 bases between the germline ends. In nucleotides, the CDR3 is TGCGCCAGCAGCTTCGCGACAGGAGCCAATGAGCAGTTCTTC. Protein: CASSFATGANEQFF.

This clone appeared once. This sequence joins TRBV11-2 and TRBJ2-1, with TRBD2 matching 9 bases. CDR3 length: 16 amino acids. V lost 5 bases to trimming and J lost 3 bases; unmatched junction nucleotides: 8. Per germline, CDR1 SGHAT and CDR2 FQNNGV. The CDR3 here is CASSLLAGAFYNEQFF. The DNA for the CDR3 is TGTGCCAGCAGCCTCTTAGCGGGGGCTTTCTACAATGAGCAGTTCTTC.

The rearrangement joins TRBV5-1 to TRBJ1-1; TRBD1 might be the D (6 bases). CDR1 is SGHRS and CDR2 is YFSETQ in the germline V gene. V was pared by 0 bases and J by 0 bases, with 9 bases between. The CDR3 contains 15 residues. The CDR3 region has the DNA TGCGCCAGCAGCTTGGGGACAGCCTTGAACACTGAAGCTTTCTTT. It codes for CASSLGTALNTEAFF.

The V gene is TRBV30, the J gene TRBJ2-7, with D possibly TRBD2 on 6 matching bases. V was clipped by 0 bases and J by 6 bases, with 18 bases between them. The CDR3 is made up of 15 amino acids. Germline CDR1 and CDR2: GTSNPN and SVGIG (reference sequence). CDR3: CAWSVLGGGWGEQYF. Written as DNA, the CDR3 is TGTGCCTGGAGTGTACTGGGGGGAGGTTGGGGCGAGCAGTACTTC.

This sequence joins TRBV6-4 and TRBJ2-5; 11 bases are shared with TRBD2. The ends lost 4 bases at V and 5 bases at J; junction bases unmatched: 9. The CDR3 sequence is 16 residues long. Germline-derived CDR1 and CDR2 are MRHNA and SNTAGT. CDR3 residues: CASSGASGRIWETQYF. The CDR3 DNA sequence: TGTGCCAGCAGTGGGGCTAGCGGGAGGATCTGGGAGACCCAGTACTTC.

The V call is TRBV27, the J call TRBJ2-2; D is unclear. The germline gives CDR1 MNHEY, CDR2 SMNVEV (reference sequence). The V end lost 6 bases, the J end lost 1 base, and 9 bases lay between the germline ends. CDR3 size: 14 residues. The CDR3 sequence is CASSYGRNTGELFF. In nucleotides, the CDR3 is TGTGCCAGCAGCTATGGTAGGAACACCGGGGAGCTGTTTTTT.

This clone was counted a few times. The chain links TRBV11-3 to TRBJ1-4; maybe TRBD1 (6 bases). The CDR3 is 19 amino acids. CDR1 SGHNT and CDR2 YENEEA come from the germline V gene. Trimming took off 3 bases at V and 1 base at J, with 21 bases between the two ends. The CDR3 nucleotides read TGTGCCAGCAGCTTGGTACTCCCGTCCCAGGGGAGAACTAATGAAAAACTGTTTTTT. It is translated as CASSLVLPSQGRTNEKLFF.

The J gene is TRBJ2-7, the V gene TRBV28; possibly TRBD2 for D (5 bases). CDR3 length: 16 amino acids. Germline CDR1 and CDR2: MDHEN and SYDVKM. V was cut by 4 bases and J by 1 base, with 17 bases left in between. The chain's CDR3 is CASSSPGVAQSYEQYF. CDR3 nucleotides: TGTGCCAGCAGTTCTCCCGGGGTAGCGCAGTCCTACGAGCAGTACTTC.

This CDR3 is CAWERAEAFF. The CDR3 nucleotides are TGTGCCTGGGAAAGGGCTGAAGCTTTCTTT. This chain links TRBV30 with TRBJ1-1, with no clear D. The CDR3 is 10 residues long. Trimming took 5 bases from V and 6 from J, leaving 7 bases between them. Germline V gives CDR1 GTSNPN, CDR2 SVGIG (reference sequence).